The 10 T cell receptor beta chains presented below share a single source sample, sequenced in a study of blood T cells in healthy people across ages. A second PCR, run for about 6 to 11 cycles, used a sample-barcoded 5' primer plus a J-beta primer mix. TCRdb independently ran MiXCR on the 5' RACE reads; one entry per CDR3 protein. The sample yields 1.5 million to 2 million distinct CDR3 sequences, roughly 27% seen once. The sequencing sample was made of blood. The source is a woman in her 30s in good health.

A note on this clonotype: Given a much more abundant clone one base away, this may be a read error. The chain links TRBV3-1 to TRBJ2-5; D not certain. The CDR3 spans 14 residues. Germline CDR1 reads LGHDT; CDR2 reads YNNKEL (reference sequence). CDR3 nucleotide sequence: TGTGTCAGCAGCCCCAGCCTATATGGAGAGACCCAGTACTTC. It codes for CVSSPSLYGETQYF.

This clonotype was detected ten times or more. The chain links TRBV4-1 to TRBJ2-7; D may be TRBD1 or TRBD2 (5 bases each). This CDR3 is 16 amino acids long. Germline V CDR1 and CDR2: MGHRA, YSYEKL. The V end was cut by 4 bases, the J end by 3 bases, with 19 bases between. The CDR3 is CASSLKPELGVYEQYF. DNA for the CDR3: TGCGCCAGCAGCCTAAAGCCCGAGTTGGGGGTCTACGAGCAGTACTTC.

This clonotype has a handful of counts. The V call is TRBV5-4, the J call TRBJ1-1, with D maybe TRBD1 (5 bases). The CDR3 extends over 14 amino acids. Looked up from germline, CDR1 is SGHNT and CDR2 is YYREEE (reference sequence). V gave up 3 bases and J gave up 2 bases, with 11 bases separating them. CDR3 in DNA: TGTGCCAGCAGCTCGAGGGACGGCAACACTGAAGCTTTCTTT. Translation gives CASSSRDGNTEAFF.

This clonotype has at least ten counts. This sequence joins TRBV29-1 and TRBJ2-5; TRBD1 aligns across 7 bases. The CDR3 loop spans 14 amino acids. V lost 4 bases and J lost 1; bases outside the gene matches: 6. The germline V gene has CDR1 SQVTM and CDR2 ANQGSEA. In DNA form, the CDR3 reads TGCAGCGTTGGTGGGGACAGCCTCCAAGAGACCCAGTACTTC. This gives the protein CSVGGDSLQETQYF.

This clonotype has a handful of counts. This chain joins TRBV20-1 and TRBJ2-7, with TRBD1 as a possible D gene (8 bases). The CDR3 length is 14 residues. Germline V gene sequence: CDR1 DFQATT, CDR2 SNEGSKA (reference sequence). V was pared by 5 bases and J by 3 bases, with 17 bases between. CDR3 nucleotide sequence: TGCAGTGCTGGACAGGGATCGGGGGGCTACGAGCAGTACTTC. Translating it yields CSAGQGSGGYEQYF.

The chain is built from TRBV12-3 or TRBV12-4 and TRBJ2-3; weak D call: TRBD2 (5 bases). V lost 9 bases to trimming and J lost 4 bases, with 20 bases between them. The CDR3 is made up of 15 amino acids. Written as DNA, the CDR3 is TGTGCCAGTTTGTCGTGGTTGGTCGGGGCAGATACGCAGTATTTT. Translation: CASLSWLVGADTQYF.

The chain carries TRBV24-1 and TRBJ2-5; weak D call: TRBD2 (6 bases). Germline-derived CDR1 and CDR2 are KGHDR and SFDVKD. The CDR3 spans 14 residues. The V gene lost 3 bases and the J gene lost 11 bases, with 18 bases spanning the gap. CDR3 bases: TGTGCCACCAGTGATGCAGGGAGGCCCGTTCTTCAGTACTTC. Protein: CATSDAGRPVLQYF.

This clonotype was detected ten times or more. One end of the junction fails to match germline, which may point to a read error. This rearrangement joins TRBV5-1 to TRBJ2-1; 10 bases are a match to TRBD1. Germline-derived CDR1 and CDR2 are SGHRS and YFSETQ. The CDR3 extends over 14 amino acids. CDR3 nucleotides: TGTGCCAGCAGCTTAGGGACAGGGGACAATGAGCAGTTCTTC. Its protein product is CASSLGTGDNEQFF.

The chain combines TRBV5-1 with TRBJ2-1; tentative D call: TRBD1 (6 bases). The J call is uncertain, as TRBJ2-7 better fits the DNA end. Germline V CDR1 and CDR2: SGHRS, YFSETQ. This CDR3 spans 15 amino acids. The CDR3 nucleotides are TGCGCCAGCAGCTTGGAGGGGGTAGCCTACAATGAGCAGTACTTC. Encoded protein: CASSLEGVAYNEQYF.

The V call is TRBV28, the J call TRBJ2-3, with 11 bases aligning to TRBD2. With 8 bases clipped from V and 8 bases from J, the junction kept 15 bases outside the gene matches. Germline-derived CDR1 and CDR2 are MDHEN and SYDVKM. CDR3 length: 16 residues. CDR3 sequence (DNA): TGTGCCAGCGGCTCCCCGACTAGCGGGAACCAAGGTACGCAGTATTTT. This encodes CASGSPTSGNQGTQYF.